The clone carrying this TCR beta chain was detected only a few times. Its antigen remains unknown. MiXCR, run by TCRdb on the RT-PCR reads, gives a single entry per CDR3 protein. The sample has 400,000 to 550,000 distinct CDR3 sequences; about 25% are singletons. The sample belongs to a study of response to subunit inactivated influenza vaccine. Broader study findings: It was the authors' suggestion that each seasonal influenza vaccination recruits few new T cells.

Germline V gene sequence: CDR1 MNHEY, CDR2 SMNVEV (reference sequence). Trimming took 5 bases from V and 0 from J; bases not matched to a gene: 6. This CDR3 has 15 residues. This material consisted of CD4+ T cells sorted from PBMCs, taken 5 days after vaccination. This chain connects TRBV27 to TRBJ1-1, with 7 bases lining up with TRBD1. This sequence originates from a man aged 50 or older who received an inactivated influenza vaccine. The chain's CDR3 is CASSPRGHLNTEAFF. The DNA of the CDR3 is TGTGCCAGCAGTCCGAGGGGGCATTTGAACACTGAAGCTTTCTTT.